Listed here are 2 T cell receptor beta chains from one sample, sequenced in a study of cytomegalovirus exposure and HLA in healthy donors. PCR employed 60 Vbeta and 13 Jbeta primers. The repertoire was sequenced with immunoSEQ multiplex PCR; TCRdb's copy has only in-frame clones and lacks some. The sample holds 200,000 to 250,000 clones; about three quarters are singletons and the top ten take about 0.5%. Sequenced: PBMCs. Receptor source: a boy aged 10-17 years in good health and CMV-seronegative.

J is TRBJ2-7 and V is TRBV29-1; D remains unclear. There are 12 residues in the CDR3. Germline V gene lookup returns CDR1 SQVTM and CDR2 ANQGSEA. V was clipped by 2 bases and J by 4 bases, with 9 bases between them. The CDR3 sequence is CSVERSRYEQYF. Here the CDR3 DNA reads TGCAGCGTTGAAAGGAGTAGGTACGAGCAGTACTTC.

The chain joins TRBV4-2 to TRBJ1-5; 7 bases are a match to TRBD1. J was trimmed by 0 bases and V by 7 bases; bases with no gene match: 9. This CDR3 is built from 16 residues. Looked up from germline, CDR1 is LGHNA and CDR2 is YNFKEQ. CDR3 sequence (DNA): TGTGCCAGCAACCTGGGGGACAGCTATAGCAATCAGCCCCAGCATTTT. It translates to CASNLGDSYSNQPQHF.